This T cell receptor (beta chain) was observed in a study of chemoradiotherapy in HPV16-positive cancers. The repertoire was sequenced with immunoSEQ multiplex PCR; TCRdb's copy has only in-frame clones and lacks some. The table records more than 15,000 clones, roughly 79% of them present only once. V shed 4 bases and J shed 3 bases, with 12 bases lying between them. The CDR3 runs to 14 residues. Germline V CDR1 and CDR2: PRHDT, FYEKMQ (reference sequence). The specimen was collected from a patient who underwent chemoradiotherapy. The TCR originated in a human donor with HPV-associated anogenital cancer. V is TRBV13 and J is TRBJ1-2; no clear D gene. The CDR3 loop is CASSWREADYGYTF. The CDR3, as DNA: TGTGCCAGCAGCTGGAGGGAGGCGGACTATGGCTACACCTTC.